This T cell receptor (beta chain) was obtained from a study of blood T cell repertoires in COVID-19. Background on the study: Collection of acute and convalescent COVID-19 samples took place in the United States, Italy and Spain. T cells, B-cell-depleted T cells, or PBMCs supplied cDNA or gDNA.

In the authors' workflow: Estimation of nucleated cell counts was performed using reference gene primer amplification. Clones were read by immunoSEQ multiplex PCR, and TCRdb kept only the in-frame ones, dropping some. V and J calls and clone size are given by that table; D and trimming were obtained from the DNA. The profile covers roughly 180,000 clones, with about 86% appearing a single time and 0.99% taken by the ten largest. For this clone: One end of the junction is discordant with germline, which a read error may explain.

The CDR3 totals 15 residues. The V gene's germline CDR1 is LNHDA and CDR2 SQIVND (reference sequence). This receptor was obtained from a man aged 18-30 years with acute or convalescent COVID-19. Sequenced input: peripheral blood. The chain is built from TRBV19 and TRBJ2-1; 9 bases line up with TRBD1. The CDR3 DNA reads as TGTGCCAGTAGTATTACAGGGGGCTCCAACAATGAGCAGTTCTTC. It specifies CASSITGGSNNEQFF. Full variable domain (outside the CDR3, taken from reference TRBV19 and TRBJ2-1): DGGITQSPKYLFRKEGQNVTLSCEQNLNHDAMYWYRQDPGQGLRLIYYSQIVNDFQKGDIAEGYSVSREKKESFPLTVTSAQKNPTAFYLCASSITGGSNNEQFFGPGTRLTVL.